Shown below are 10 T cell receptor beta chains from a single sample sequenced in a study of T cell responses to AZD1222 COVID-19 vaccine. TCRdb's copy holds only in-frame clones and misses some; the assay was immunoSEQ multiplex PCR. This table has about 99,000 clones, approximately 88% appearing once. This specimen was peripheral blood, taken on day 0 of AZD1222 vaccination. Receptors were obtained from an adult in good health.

CDR3 in DNA: TGCGCCAGCATCACCCTCAGGGGACCTAATGAAAAACTGTTTTTT. Protein product: CASITLRGPNEKLFF. The V and J genes are TRBV23-1 and TRBJ1-4; D possibly corresponds to TRBD1 (6 bases). TRBV23-1 is identified as an open reading frame with a role that is uncertain. Trimming removed 7 bases from V and 3 bases from J, with 15 bases in between. CDR3 length equals 15 residues.

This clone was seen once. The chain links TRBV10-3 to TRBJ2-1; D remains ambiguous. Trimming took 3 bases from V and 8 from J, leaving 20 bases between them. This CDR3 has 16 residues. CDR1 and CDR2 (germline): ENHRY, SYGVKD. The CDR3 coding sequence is TGTGCCATCAGTGACCCGGTGGTCCCCCAAGGACATGAGCAGTTCTTC. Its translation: CAISDPVVPQGHEQFF.

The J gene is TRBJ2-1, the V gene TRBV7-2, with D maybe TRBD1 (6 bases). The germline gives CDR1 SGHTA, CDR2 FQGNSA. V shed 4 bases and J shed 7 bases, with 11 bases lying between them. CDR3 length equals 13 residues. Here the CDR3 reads CASSSGQWNEQFF. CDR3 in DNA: TGTGCCAGCAGCTCTGGACAGTGGAATGAGCAGTTCTTC. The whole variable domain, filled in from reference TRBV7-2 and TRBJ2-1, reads GAGVSQSPSNKVTEKGKDVELRCDPISGHTALYWYRQSLGQGLEFLIYFQGNSAPDKSGLPSDRFSAERTGGSVSTLTIQRTQQEDSAVYLCASSSGQWNEQFFGPGTRLTVL.

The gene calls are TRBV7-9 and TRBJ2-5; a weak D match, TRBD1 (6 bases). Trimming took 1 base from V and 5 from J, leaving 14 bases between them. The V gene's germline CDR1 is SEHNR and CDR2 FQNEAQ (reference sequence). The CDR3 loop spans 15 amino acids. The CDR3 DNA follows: TGTGCCAGCAGCTTAGGGGGACATAATGGGGAGACCCAGTACTTC. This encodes CASSLGGHNGETQYF. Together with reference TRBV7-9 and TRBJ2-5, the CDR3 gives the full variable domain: DTGVSQNPRHKITKRGQNVTFRCDPISEHNRLYWYRQTLGQGPEFLTYFQNEAQLEKSRLLSDRFSAERPKGSFSTLEIQRTEQGDSAMYLCASSLGGHNGETQYFGPGTRLLVL.

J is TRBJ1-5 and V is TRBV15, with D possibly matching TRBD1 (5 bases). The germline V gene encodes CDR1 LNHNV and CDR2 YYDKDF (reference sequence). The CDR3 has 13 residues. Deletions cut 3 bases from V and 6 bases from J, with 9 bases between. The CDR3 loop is CATSSQGSQPQHF. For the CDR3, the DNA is TGTGCCACCAGCAGTCAGGGATCTCAGCCCCAGCATTTT.

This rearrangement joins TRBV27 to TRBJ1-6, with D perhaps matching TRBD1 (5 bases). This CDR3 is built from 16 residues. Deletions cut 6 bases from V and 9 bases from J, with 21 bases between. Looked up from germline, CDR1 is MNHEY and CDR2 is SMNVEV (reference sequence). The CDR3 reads CASRPGTAAIGSPLHF. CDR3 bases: TGTGCCAGCAGACCAGGGACCGCCGCTATCGGTTCACCCCTCCACTTT.

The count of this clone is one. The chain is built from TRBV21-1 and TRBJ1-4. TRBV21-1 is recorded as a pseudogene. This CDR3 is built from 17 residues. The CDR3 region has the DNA TGTGCCAGCACCACCTCGTGGGAAGGAGCAACTAATGAAAAACTGTTTTTT. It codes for CASTTSWEGATNEKLFF.

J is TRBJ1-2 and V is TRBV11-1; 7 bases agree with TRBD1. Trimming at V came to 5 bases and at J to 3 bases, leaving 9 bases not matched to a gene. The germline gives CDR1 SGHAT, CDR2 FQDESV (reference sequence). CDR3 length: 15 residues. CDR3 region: CASSPTPDRDYGYTF. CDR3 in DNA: TGTGCCAGCAGCCCGACCCCCGACAGGGACTATGGCTACACCTTC.

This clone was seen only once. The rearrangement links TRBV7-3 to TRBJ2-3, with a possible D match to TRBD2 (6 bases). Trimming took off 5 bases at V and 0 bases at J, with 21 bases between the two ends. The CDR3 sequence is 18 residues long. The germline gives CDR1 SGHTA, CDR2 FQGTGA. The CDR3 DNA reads TGTGCCAGCAGCCCATACGGGATCGGGGGAATAAGCACAGATACGCAGTATTTT. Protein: CASSPYGIGGISTDTQYF.

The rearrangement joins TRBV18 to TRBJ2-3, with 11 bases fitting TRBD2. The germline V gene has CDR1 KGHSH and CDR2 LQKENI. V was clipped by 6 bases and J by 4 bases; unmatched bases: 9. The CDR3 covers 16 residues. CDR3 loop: CASSPIAGGLADTQYF. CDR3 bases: TGTGCCAGCTCTCCGATAGCGGGAGGGCTCGCAGATACGCAGTATTTT.